The 16 T cell receptor beta chains listed next were all sequenced from one sample in a study of response to subunit inactivated influenza vaccine. TCRdb called the RT-PCR reads again in MiXCR, with one record for every CDR3 protein. The data show 590,000 or so distinct CDR3 sequences, around 15% seen once. This material consisted of PBMCs from blood, taken roughly 15 days before vaccination. Every receptor here comes from a man between 45 and 60 years old who received an inactivated influenza vaccine.

This chain joins TRBV14 and TRBJ2-2; D not resolved. This CDR3 is built from 15 residues. Germline V gives CDR1 SGHDN, CDR2 FVKESK. Trimming pared 0 bases from V and 4 bases from J, leaving 9 bases between. The CDR3 loop is CASSQDMIITGELFF. The CDR3 DNA sequence: TGTGCCAGCAGCCAAGATATGATAATCACCGGGGAGCTGTTTTTT.

The table lists this clonotype with many counts. The J gene is TRBJ1-5, the V gene TRBV3-1; tentative D call: TRBD1 (6 bases). The germline gives CDR1 LGHDT, CDR2 YNNKEL (reference sequence). Trimming shortened V by 2 bases and J by 6 bases, and 11 bases separated the two germline ends. The CDR3 runs 14 residues. In DNA form, the CDR3 reads TGTGCCAGCAGCCAAAAAACAGGGAGTCAGCCCCAGCATTTT. It encodes CASSQKTGSQPQHF.

This clonotype has ten or more counts. The rearrangement joins TRBV15 to TRBJ2-1; 9 bases are a match to TRBD1. There are 15 residues in the CDR3. CDR1 and CDR2 (germline): LNHNV, YYDKDF (reference sequence). The J segment lost 3 bases and the V segment lost 6 bases, leaving 6 bases of the junction unmatched. This CDR3 is CATRVGQGLYNEQFF. The CDR3 DNA is TGTGCCACCAGAGTGGGACAGGGTCTCTACAATGAGCAGTTCTTC.

This clonotype has more than one count but fewer than ten. This chain joins TRBV27 and TRBJ2-1, with 10 nucleotides matching TRBD1. After removal of 5 bases from V and 0 bases from J, the junction contained 1 base not matched to a gene. CDR1 MNHEY and CDR2 SMNVEV come from the germline V gene (reference sequence). The CDR3 extends over 15 amino acids. The CDR3 bases are TGTGCCAGCAGTGACAGGGGGCACTCCTACAATGAGCAGTTCTTC. This encodes CASSDRGHSYNEQFF.

The chain links TRBV12-3 or TRBV12-4 to TRBJ2-1; a weak D match, TRBD1 (5 bases). The CDR3 runs to 16 residues. V shed 3 bases and J shed 3 bases, with 15 bases lying between them. CDR3 protein: CASSFQGNAGYNEQFF. The CDR3 DNA reads as TGTGCCAGCAGTTTTCAGGGTAACGCTGGCTACAATGAGCAGTTCTTC.

This clonotype turned up a few times. The V gene is TRBV20-1, the J gene TRBJ2-2; D unresolved. The length of the CDR3 is 12 residues. Germline assignment: CDR1 DFQATT and CDR2 SNEGSKA (reference sequence). The V and J ends lost 6 bases and 3 bases respectively, with 8 bases between them. The CDR3 nucleotides read TGCAGTGCCACCTTATACACCGGGGAGCTGTTTTTT. This translates into CSATLYTGELFF.

This clonotype came up a few times. This sequence joins TRBV12-3 or TRBV12-4 and TRBJ2-3; 9 bases fit TRBD2. The CDR3 runs to 16 residues. V lost 5 bases and J lost 1; bases outside the gene matches: 7. The CDR3, as DNA: TGTGCCAGCAGTCCGCGACTAGCGGCCGGCACAGATACGCAGTATTTT. Translating gives CASSPRLAAGTDTQYF.

The genes are TRBV14 and TRBJ2-5; a possible D gene is TRBD1 (5 bases). The CDR3 loop spans 16 amino acids. The germline V gene has CDR1 SGHDN and CDR2 FVKESK. V dropped 1 base and J dropped 2 bases, with 14 bases sitting between them. CDR3 DNA sequence: TGTGCCAGCAGCCAAGGGCGCGGTGCAGGGCAAGAGACCCAGTACTTC. Its translation is CASSQGRGAGQETQYF.

The chain couples TRBV9 to TRBJ2-3, with D unresolved. Germline CDR1 SGDLS, CDR2 YYNGEE. This CDR3 has 14 residues. V was trimmed by 0 bases and J by 2 bases, leaving 7 bases between them. The DNA of the CDR3 is TGTGCCAGCAGCGTAGATCCAGACACAGATACGCAGTATTTT. It encodes CASSVDPDTDTQYF. Based on the CDR3 plus reference TRBV9 and TRBJ2-3, the full variable domain is DSGVTQTPKHLITATGQRVTLRCSPRSGDLSVYWYQQSLDQGLQFLIQYYNGEERAKGNILERFSAQQFPDLHSELNLSSLELGDSALYFCASSVDPDTDTQYFGPGTRLTVL.

The V and J genes are TRBV3-1 and TRBJ1-3; D unclear. The CDR3 is 15 amino acids. CDR1 and CDR2 (germline): LGHDT, YNNKEL (reference sequence). V was pared by 4 bases and J by 0 bases, with 10 bases between. In DNA, the CDR3 is TGTGCCAGCAGCCCGACCCGCTTCTCTGGAAACACCATATATTTT. The encoded protein is CASSPTRFSGNTIYF.

This chain links TRBV6-5 with TRBJ2-5; D may be TRBD1 (6 bases). The germline V gene encodes CDR1 MNHEY and CDR2 SVGAGI. CDR3 length: 15 residues. Trimming pared 2 bases from V and 5 bases from J, leaving 15 bases between. The CDR3 loop is CASSYGVRGTETQYF. For the CDR3, the DNA is TGTGCCAGCAGTTACGGGGTCAGGGGTACGGAGACCCAGTACTTC.

The rearrangement uses TRBV6-2 or TRBV6-3 and TRBJ2-7; maybe TRBD2 (6 bases). Germline-derived CDR1 and CDR2 are MNHEY and SVGEGT. Trimming stripped 6 bases from V and 4 bases from J, with 16 bases between. The CDR3 totals 14 residues. DNA of the CDR3: TGTGCCAGCAGCGAGGCGGGGTCAGGGTACGAGCAGTACTTC. Its protein is CASSEAGSGYEQYF.

The V gene is TRBV4-1, the J gene TRBJ1-4, with 7 bases identical to TRBD1. This CDR3 is 14 amino acids long. Trimming took 2 bases from V and 9 from J; bases not matched to a gene: 6. Germline V gene data show CDR1 as MGHRA and CDR2 as YSYEKL. DNA for the CDR3: TGCGCCAGCAGCCAACCCGGGACAGAAAAAAAACTGTTTTTT. Protein product: CASSQPGTEKKLFF.

This clonotype has just a few counts. This chain connects TRBV24-1 to TRBJ2-1, with D maybe TRBD1 (6 bases). CDR1 and CDR2 (germline): KGHDR, SFDVKD. CDR3 length: 16 amino acids. V lost 6 bases and J lost 0, with 14 bases in between. CDR3 residues: CATSSSQGLSYNEQFF. The DNA of the CDR3 is TGTGCCACCAGTTCATCACAGGGCCTCTCCTACAATGAGCAGTTCTTC.

This clonotype has at least ten counts. This chain links TRBV7-2 with TRBJ1-2, with D unresolved. Trimming removed 5 bases from V and 0 bases from J, with 13 bases in between. The CDR3 covers 15 residues. CDR1 SGHTA and CDR2 FQGNSA come from the germline V gene. The CDR3: CASSPLQTTNYGYTF. CDR3 DNA sequence: TGTGCCAGCAGCCCGCTACAGACAACTAACTATGGCTACACCTTC.

The chain employs TRBV7-6 and TRBJ2-4; 11 nucleotides agree with TRBD2. Germline CDR1 and CDR2: SGHVS and FNYEAQ. CDR3 length: 19 residues. Germline trimming cut 2 bases from V and 2 bases from J; bases unmatched to any gene: 11. The CDR3 here is CASSLRLAGKGETKNIQYF. CDR3 bases: TGTGCCAGCAGCTTAAGACTAGCGGGAAAGGGAGAGACCAAAAACATTCAGTACTTC.